The T cell receptor (beta chain) under discussion was sequenced for a study of T cells after yellow fever vaccination. General study points: Weaker in magnitude, the secondary response showed a faster peak on day 5 versus 15. FACS-sorted repertoires could harbor abundant contaminating bulk-population clonotypes.

The CDR3 runs to 16 residues. Germline CDR1 is SGHRS and CDR2 is YFSETQ. With 3 bases removed from V and 0 bases from J, the gap between germline ends came to 13 bases. The 5'RACE template-switching step produced TCR cDNA and added a universal primer site and UMIs. TCRdb processed the 5' RACE reads anew with MiXCR; each CDR3 protein has one entry. This table has about 220,000 distinct CDR3 sequences, around 3.1% appearing once. As regards this clonotype: Its antigen is not known.

The sequence came from a man between 18 and 29 years old who received the YFV17D yellow fever vaccine. This chain joins TRBV5-1 and TRBJ1-3, with TRBD1 as a possible D gene (6 bases). Sequenced here: CD4+ T cells sorted from PBMCs, sampled 10 days after the yellow fever booster vaccination. CDR3 nucleotide sequence: TGCGCCAGCAGCTCAGGGGCCACCAACTCTGGAAACACCATATATTTT. This encodes CASSSGATNSGNTIYF.